This TCR beta chain was sequenced for a study of identical twins (dated by TCRdb to 2015 to 2016). Some background on the complete study: TCR alpha and beta repertoires from monozygotic twins, unrelated adults of various ages and cord blood were deep-sequenced to test whether fetal clonotypes persist. Replicate twin experiments were performed at different times using different library preparation protocols to rule out contamination. What the research found in general, with its limitations: Out-of-frame TCR alpha sequences shared between twins showed an excess of low generation-probability sequences compared with coincidental sharing between unrelated individuals. Excess twin sharing in beta out-of-frame sequences was weaker because fewer shared sequences lowered the signal-to-noise ratio. Because the same donors could not be followed over many years, conclusions were based on cross-sectional statistical analysis. Fewer insertions were carried by abundant cord blood beta clonotypes; a weaker similar trend was observed in young adult naive repertoires, while no such trend was observed in memory repertoires. In monozygotic twins, recombination models systematically underestimated out-of-frame TCR alpha sharing, but the models matched the sharing seen between unrelated individuals. Zero-insertion analyses could be partly confounded by invariant T cells such as MAIT and iNKT, although diverse VJ usage argued against such confounding for most clonotypes.

All donors were healthy Caucasians. The researchers also sequenced three unrelated adults who were not twins: a male aged 18 to 30, a male aged 50 to 59, and a female aged 50 to 59. Miltenyi CD45RO+ enrichment and human naive T-cell isolation kits were used to isolate memory (CD45RO+) and naive T cells from PBMC. Library prep was done by 5' RACE. Sequencing was carried out with an Illumina HiSeq 2000. Template switching added a universal primer binding site, and the final cDNA carried a unique molecular identifier that allowed TCR cDNA molecules to be counted accurately. Specific primers in the conserved constant-segment region were used to synthesize first-strand cDNA for the TCR alpha and beta chains. To control for contamination, every cDNA library carried two barcodes: a SMART-Mk sample barcode plus Illumina barcodes. TruSeq adapter sequences, together with Illumina sample barcodes, were added in two successive PCR steps. The TCR alpha and beta cDNA libraries were sequenced on the Illumina HiSeq platform using custom primers. The study's own analysis went as follows. MiGEC processed the raw reads to extract unique molecular identifiers, while MiXCR was used to determine the CDR3 positions. Recombination models were inferred per individual with the repgenHMM and IGoR tools using an EM algorithm. Shared clonotypes were analyzed with the tcR package in R, and sharing was normalized by the product of cloneset sizes. Out-of-frame nonproductive sequences were analyzed to study raw recombination free of thymic and clonal selection effects. TCRdb itself trimmed the public reads at Q25 with fastp, ran MiXCR and retained productive beta chains. Every entry covers one CDR3 protein and lists the most common genes and DNA from its rows. The authors' filters were not applied to this entry. This sample has roughly 710,000 distinct CDR3 sequences in its table, and roughly 6.2% of those were observed once. The ten top clones hold approximately 2% of the sample.

CDR1 and CDR2 (SGDLS, YYNGEE) derive from the germline V gene. The V end loses 0 bases and the J end loses 7 bases, and a stretch of 8 bases separates them. There are 13 amino acids in the CDR3, from cysteine to phenylalanine inclusive. Only the CDR3 DNA stays, 39 bases, in frame from base 1. Concerning this clonotype: Its antigen is still unknown. There are no base qualities to consult, and no much larger clone falls within one base.

The chain uses TRBV9 and TRBJ2-1; no confident D gene assignment can be made. The specimen was naive T cells sorted from blood. The cell subset or site label on this specimen signifies: cells isolated with a human naive T-cell isolation kit. The source is a man between 18 and 35 years old in good health. The DNA sequence is as follows: TGTGCCAGCAGCGTAGTTTTAGGGAATGAGCAGTTCTTC. This sequence encodes CASSVVLGNEQFF.